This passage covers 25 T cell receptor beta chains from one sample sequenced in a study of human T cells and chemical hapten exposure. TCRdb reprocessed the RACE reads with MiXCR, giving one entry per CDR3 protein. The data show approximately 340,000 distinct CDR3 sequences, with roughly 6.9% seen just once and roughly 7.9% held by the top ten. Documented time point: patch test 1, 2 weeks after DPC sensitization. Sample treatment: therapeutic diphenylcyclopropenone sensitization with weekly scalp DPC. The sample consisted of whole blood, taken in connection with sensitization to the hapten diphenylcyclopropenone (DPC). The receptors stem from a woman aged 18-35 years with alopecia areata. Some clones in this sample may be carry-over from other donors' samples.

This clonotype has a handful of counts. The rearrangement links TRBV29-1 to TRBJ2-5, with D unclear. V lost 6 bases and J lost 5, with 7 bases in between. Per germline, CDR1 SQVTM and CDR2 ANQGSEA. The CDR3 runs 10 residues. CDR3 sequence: CSVARETQYF. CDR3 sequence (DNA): TGCAGCGTGGCCCGGGAGACCCAGTACTTC.

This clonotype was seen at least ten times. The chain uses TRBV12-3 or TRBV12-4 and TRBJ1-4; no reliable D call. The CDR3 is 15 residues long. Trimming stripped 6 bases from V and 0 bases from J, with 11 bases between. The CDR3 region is CASSQSVATNEKLFF. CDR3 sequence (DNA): TGTGCCAGCAGCCAATCGGTTGCAACTAATGAAAAACTGTTTTTT.

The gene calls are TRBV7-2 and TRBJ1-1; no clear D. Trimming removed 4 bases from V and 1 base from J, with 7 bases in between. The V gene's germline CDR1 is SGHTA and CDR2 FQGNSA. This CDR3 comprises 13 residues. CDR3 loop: CASSSETNTEAFF. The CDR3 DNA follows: TGTGCCAGCAGCTCCGAGACGAACACTGAAGCTTTCTTT.

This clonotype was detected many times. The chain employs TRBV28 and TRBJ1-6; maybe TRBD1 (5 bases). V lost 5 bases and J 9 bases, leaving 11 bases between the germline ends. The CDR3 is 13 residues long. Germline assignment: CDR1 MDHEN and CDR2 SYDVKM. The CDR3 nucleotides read TGTGCCAGCAGTCTAGGGGCGAGTTCACCCCTCCACTTT. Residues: CASSLGASSPLHF.

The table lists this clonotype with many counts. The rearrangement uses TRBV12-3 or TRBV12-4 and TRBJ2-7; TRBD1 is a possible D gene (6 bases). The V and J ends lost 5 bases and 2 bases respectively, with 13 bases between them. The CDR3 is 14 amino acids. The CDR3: CASSPFRGPYEQYF. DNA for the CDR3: TGTGCCAGCAGTCCCTTCAGGGGACCCTACGAGCAGTACTTC.

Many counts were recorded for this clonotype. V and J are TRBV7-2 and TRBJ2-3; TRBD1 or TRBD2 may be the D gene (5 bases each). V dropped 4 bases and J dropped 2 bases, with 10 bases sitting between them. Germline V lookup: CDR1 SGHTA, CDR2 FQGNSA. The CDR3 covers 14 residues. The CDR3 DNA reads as TGTGCCAGCAGCTGGGCCGGGACCACAGATACGCAGTATTTT. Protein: CASSWAGTTDTQYF.

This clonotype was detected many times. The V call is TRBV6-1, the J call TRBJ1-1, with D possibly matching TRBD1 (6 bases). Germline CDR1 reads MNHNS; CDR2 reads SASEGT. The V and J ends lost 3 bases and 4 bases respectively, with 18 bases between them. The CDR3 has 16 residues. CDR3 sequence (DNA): TGTGCCAGCAGTGACCAGCGACAGGCCCCAATCACTGAAGCTTTCTTT. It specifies CASSDQRQAPITEAFF.

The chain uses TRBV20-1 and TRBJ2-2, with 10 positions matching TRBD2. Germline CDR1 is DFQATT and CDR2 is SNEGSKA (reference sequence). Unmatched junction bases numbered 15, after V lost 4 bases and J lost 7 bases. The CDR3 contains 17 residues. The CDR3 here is CSAKESKRGGRFGELFF. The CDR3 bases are TGCAGTGCTAAAGAGAGCAAGCGGGGGGGCCGCTTCGGGGAGCTGTTTTTT.

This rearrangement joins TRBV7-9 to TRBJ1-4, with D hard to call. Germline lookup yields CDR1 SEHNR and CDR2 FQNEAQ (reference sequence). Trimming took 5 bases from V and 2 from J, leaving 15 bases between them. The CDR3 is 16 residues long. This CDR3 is CASSPLGAVTNEKLFF. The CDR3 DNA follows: TGTGCCAGCAGCCCCCTCGGAGCGGTTACTAATGAAAAACTGTTTTTT.

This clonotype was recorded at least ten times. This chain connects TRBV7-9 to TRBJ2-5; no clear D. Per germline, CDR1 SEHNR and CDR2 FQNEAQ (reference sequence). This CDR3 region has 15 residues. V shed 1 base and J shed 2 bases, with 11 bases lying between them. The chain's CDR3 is CASSLGPQQQETQYF. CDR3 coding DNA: TGTGCCAGCAGCTTAGGCCCTCAGCAACAAGAGACCCAGTACTTC. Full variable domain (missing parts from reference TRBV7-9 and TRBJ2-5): DTGVSQNPRHKITKRGQNVTFRCDPISEHNRLYWYRQTLGQGPEFLTYFQNEAQLEKSRLLSDRFSAERPKGSFSTLEIQRTEQGDSAMYLCASSLGPQQQETQYFGPGTRLLVL.

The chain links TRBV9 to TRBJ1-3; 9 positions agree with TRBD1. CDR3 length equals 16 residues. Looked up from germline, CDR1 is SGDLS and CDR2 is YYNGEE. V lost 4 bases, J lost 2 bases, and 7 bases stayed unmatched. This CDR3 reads CASSPSTGGPGNTIYF. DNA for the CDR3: TGTGCCAGCAGCCCCTCAACAGGGGGCCCTGGAAACACCATATATTTT.

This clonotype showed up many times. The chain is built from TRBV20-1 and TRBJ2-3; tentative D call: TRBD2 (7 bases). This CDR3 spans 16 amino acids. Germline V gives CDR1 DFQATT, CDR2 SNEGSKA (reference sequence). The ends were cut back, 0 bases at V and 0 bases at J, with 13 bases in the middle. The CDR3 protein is CSARDQGGASTDTQYF. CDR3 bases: TGCAGTGCTAGAGATCAAGGGGGGGCCAGCACAGATACGCAGTATTTT.

The CDR3 loop is CSAITGTLTEAFF. As DNA, the CDR3 is TGCAGTGCTATTACCGGGACCTTAACTGAAGCTTTCTTT. This chain links TRBV20-1 with TRBJ1-1; the D gene is possibly TRBD1 (5 bases). The CDR3 totals 13 residues. The germline gives CDR1 DFQATT, CDR2 SNEGSKA (reference sequence). Trimming stripped 4 bases from V and 5 bases from J, with 14 bases between.

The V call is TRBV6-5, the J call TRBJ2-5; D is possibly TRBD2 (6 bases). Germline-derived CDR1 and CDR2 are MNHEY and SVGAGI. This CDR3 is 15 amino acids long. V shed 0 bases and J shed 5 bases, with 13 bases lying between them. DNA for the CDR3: TGTGCCAGCAGTTACTCTGCGGGGTCTCGTGAGACCCAGTACTTC. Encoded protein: CASSYSAGSRETQYF.

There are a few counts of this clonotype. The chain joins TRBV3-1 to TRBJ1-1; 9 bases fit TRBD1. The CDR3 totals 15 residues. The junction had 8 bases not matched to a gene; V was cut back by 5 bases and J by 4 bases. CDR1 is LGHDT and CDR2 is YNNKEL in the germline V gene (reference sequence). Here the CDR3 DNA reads TGTGCCAGCAGCAAGATTGTGGGACAGGGCACTGAAGCTTTCTTT. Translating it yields CASSKIVGQGTEAFF.

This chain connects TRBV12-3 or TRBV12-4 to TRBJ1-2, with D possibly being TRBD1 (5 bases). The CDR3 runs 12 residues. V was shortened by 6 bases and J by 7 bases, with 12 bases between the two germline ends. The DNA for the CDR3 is TGTGCCAGCAGCTCTTCAGGGCTTGGCTACACCTTC. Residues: CASSSSGLGYTF.

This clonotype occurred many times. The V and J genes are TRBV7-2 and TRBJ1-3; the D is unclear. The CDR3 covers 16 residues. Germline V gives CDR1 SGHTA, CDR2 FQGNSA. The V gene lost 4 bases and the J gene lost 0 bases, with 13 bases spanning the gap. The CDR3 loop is CASSSGGASSGNTIYF. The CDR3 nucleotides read TGTGCCAGCAGCTCCGGCGGCGCATCCTCTGGAAACACCATATATTTT.

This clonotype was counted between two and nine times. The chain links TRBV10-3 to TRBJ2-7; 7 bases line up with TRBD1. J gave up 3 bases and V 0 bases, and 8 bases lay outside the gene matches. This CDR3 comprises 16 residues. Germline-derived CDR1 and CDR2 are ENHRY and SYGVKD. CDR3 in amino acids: CAISESQTGSRYEQYF. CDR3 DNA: TGTGCCATCAGTGAGTCACAGACAGGGTCTCGCTACGAGCAGTACTTC.

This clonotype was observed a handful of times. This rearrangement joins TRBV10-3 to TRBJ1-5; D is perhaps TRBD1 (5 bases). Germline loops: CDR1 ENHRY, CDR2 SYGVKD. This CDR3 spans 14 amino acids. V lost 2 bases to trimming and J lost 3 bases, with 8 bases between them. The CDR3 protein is CAISEARANQPQHF. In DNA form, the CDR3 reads TGTGCCATCAGTGAGGCCAGGGCCAATCAGCCCCAGCATTTT.

CDR3 residues: CATGRIANTGELFF. As DNA, the CDR3 is TGTGCCACCGGGCGAATAGCCAACACCGGGGAGCTGTTTTTT. V and J are TRBV15 and TRBJ2-2; no firm D call. The CDR3 loop spans 14 amino acids. The V gene's germline CDR1 is LNHNV and CDR2 YYDKDF (reference sequence). V lost 8 bases and J lost 2, with 12 bases in between.

The CDR3 DNA reads TGTGCCAGCAGCTTGGGTAACTGGGGGATTGAAGCTTTCTTT. This translates into CASSLGNWGIEAFF. This chain connects TRBV5-6 to TRBJ1-1; tentative D call: TRBD1 (5 bases). The germline V gene encodes CDR1 SGHDT and CDR2 YYEEEE. CDR3 length: 14 amino acids. Trimming took off 0 bases at V and 7 bases at J, with 13 bases between the two ends. Full variable domain (missing parts from reference TRBV5-6 and TRBJ1-1): DAGVTQSPTHLIKTRGQQVTLRCSPKSGHDTVSWYQQALGQGPQFIFQYYEEEERQRGNFPDRFSGHQFPNYSSELNVNALLLGDSALYLCASSLGNWGIEAFFGQGTRLTVV.

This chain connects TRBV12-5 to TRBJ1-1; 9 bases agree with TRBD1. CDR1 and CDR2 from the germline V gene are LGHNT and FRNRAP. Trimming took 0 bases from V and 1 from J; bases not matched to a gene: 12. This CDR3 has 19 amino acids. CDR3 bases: TGTGCTAGTGGTTTGGTCCTCTACCAGGGACAGGGATCGAACACTGAAGCTTTCTTT. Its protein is CASGLVLYQGQGSNTEAFF.

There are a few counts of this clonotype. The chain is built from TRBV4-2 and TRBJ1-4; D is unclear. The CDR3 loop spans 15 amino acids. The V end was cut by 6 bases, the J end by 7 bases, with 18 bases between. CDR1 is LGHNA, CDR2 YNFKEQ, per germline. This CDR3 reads CASRGLWAEGEKLFF. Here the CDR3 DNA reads TGTGCCAGCAGGGGTTTGTGGGCAGAAGGTGAAAAACTGTTTTTT.

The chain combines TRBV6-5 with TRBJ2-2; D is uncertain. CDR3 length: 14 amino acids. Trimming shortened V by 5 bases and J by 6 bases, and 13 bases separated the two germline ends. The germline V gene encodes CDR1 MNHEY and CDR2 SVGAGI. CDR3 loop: CASSRVRDPGELFF. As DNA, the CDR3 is TGTGCCAGCAGTAGAGTTAGGGATCCCGGGGAGCTGTTTTTT.

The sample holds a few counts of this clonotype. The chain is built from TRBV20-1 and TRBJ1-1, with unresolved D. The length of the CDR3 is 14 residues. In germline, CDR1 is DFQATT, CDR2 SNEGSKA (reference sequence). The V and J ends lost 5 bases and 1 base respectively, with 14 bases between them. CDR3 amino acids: CSALLGNPNTEAFF. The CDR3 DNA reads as TGCAGTGCTTTGTTAGGAAACCCGAACACTGAAGCTTTCTTT.